The T cell receptor (beta chain) under discussion was sequenced for a study of T cell responses to AZD1222 COVID-19 vaccine (dated by TCRdb to the early 2020s). In terms of the full investigation: TCR sequencing covered fewer than 250 trial participants: 207 given two doses of AZD1222 and 26 given two doses of MenACWY control vaccine. Trial participants were enrolled into age subgroups of 18-55, 56-69 and 70-plus years, which contained approximately 150, 28 and 58 TCR-sequenced participants, respectively.

As for this clone: Its antigen is still unknown. Base qualities are not recorded, but no much larger clone differs from it by a single base.

The paper's findings and limits, for the study overall: A significant rise in spike-specific TCR breadth and depth was observed after two AZD1222 doses relative to day 0 and relative to MenACWY recipients. Reportedly, close to half of the unique spike-specific TCRs recognized epitopes lying outside the regions that are mutated in the B.1.351 and B.1.1.7 variants. CD4 TCRs associated with the vaccine covered the entire spike protein, and the dominant responses were in regions 160-218 and 743-854. Only 5 to 7 AZD1222 recipients were SARS-CoV-2 seropositive at baseline, limiting conclusions about previously exposed vaccinees. Most participants were white British and females outnumbered males, and the authors suggested that clonal diversity may have been underestimated. Because no day 14 peak-response samples were available, the repertoires could be characterized only after the peak T cell response. In the small 56-69-year group, the increase in depth fell short of significance, most likely because of low power.

This specimen's time point label, interpreted: baseline before first vaccination. What the treatment or condition label conveys for this sample: meningococcal conjugate vaccine given as trial control. Vaccinee samples came from UK trials COV001 and COV002, including a single-blind randomized controlled phase 2/3 trial of AZD1222 (ChAdOx1 nCoV-19) in healthy adults. For TCRbeta chain sequencing, PBMC samples from trial participants were taken at day 0 and at day 28 after the second dose. The CDR3 regions of human TCRbeta chains were subjected to immunosequencing. In the original analysis: TCRs in the repertoires were matched against a reference library of SARS-CoV-2-specific TCRs that had been generated with the MIRA antigen-specificity platform. Breadth was defined as the fraction of unique TCRs that were SARS-CoV-2-associated, and depth was defined as the fraction of total T cells that were SARS-CoV-2-associated. Using the MIRA data, each spike-specific TCR was assigned both to the spike region to which the TCR was reactive and to a CD4 or CD8 class. Log10-transformed breadth and depth values were compared by one-way ANOVA with Sidak's multiple comparisons tests. TCRdb re-hosts the immuneACCESS table, in-frame sequences only. Its copies lack some clones; in the studies checked, an unresolved V gene accounts for under half of them, and the cause for the rest is not known. Clone size and the V and J calls come from that table; the DNA yielded D and trimming. For this sample there are 100,000 to 150,000 clones; about 92% appear just once. Around 4.5% of the sample is held by the ten biggest clonotypes.

The input for sequencing was peripheral blood, taken on day 0 of MenACWY control vaccination. The receptor comes from an adult in good health.

The CDR3 region has the sequence CASSLDTWNMNTEAFF. The DNA sequence is given as TGCGCCAGCAGCTTGGATACATGGAACATGAACACTGAAGCTTTCTTT. The rearrangement joined TRBV5-1 to TRBJ1-1; a confident D gene designation cannot be given. The CDR3 holds 16 amino acids from the cysteine to the phenylalanine. The retained sequence is limited to the CDR3, 48 bases, with the frame set at the first base. Deletion took 0 bases off V and 0 bases off J, with a span of 12 bases between the germline ends. From the germline V gene, CDR1 is SGHRS and CDR2 is YFSETQ.